The rows below give T cell receptor beta chains drawn from one sample of a study of OX40 agonist ivuxolimab in advanced cancers. The protocol was immunoSEQ multiplex PCR, while the TCRdb copy is restricted to in-frame clones and leaves out a portion. Of around 69,000 clones in the sample, approximately 92% were seen once. Here the sequenced sample was CD4+ or CD8+ T cells sorted from blood, taken in a trial of the OX40 agonist ivuxolimab. All receptors derive from an adult with an advanced solid tumor such as melanoma, head and neck, liver or kidney cancer. CDR3s include the opening cysteine and the closing phenylalanine or tryptophan. The order of the fields is V gene, clone size, J gene, CDR3 protein. Rows may omit the clone size; those that give it use once, few, many or a size class.

>TRBV4-3|.|TRBJ1-2
CASSQEGEVSYGYTF
>TRBV7-9|few|TRBJ2-7
CASSWSGPQEQYF
>TRBV4-1|.|.
CASSQGGQGSYEQYF
>TRBV13|.|TRBJ1-1
CASSSSLGQGLRLNTEAFF
>TRBV7-3|.|TRBJ2-3
CASSLGVGRTDTQYF
>TRBV30|.|TRBJ2-7
CAWGSTGVNF
>TRBV28|.|TRBJ2-7
CASSLRPGDLYSDEQYF
>TRBV18|.|TRBJ2-7
CASHGTNYEQYF
>TRBV7-9|.|TRBJ1-5
CASSLYSGAQHF
>TRBV7-3|.|TRBJ2-7
CASTPDGGPYEQYF
>TRBV2|.|TRBJ1-2
CASKTVYGYTF
>TRBV27|.|TRBJ1-5
CASKKTGRPNQPQHF
>TRBV7-2|.|TRBJ2-7
CASSLGPGTNYEQYF
>TRBV4-1|.|TRBJ2-5
CASSQDEETQYF
>TRBV2|.|TRBJ2-7
CASSPGTPGMGYEQYF
>TRBV14|.|TRBJ2-1
CASSQDWGRLAYNEQFF
>TRBV28|.|TRBJ1-1
CASNRAPEAFF
>TRBV4-1|.|TRBJ1-3
CASSREPPGQENTIYF
>TRBV15|.|TRBJ1-3
CATSRSLTPGNTIYF
>TRBV15|.|TRBJ2-1
CATSSDVGARNEQFF
>TRBV19|once|TRBJ2-3
CASSPGGTDTQYF
>TRBV6-5|.|TRBJ1-2
CASSYSPGVDGYTF
>TRBV29-1|.|TRBJ1-2
CSVEASNYGYTF
>TRBV4-3|.|TRBJ2-7
CASSQDHDPYEQYF
>TRBV28|.|TRBJ2-3
CASSRTSGTTDTQYF
>TRBV5-4|medium-sized|TRBJ2-7
CASSLTGDSYEQYF
>TRBV4-3|.|TRBJ2-1
CASSQNRGPYNEQFF
>TRBV29-1|.|TRBJ2-2
CSVEGSTGELFF
>TRBV9|.|TRBJ1-1
CASSVGDGTEAFF
>TRBV5-1|.|TRBJ2-1
CASSLGGGNYNEQFF
>TRBV27|.|TRBJ2-5
CASSATGTGVLRRSETQYF
>TRBV19|.|TRBJ1-1
CASSIGQAHTEAFF
>TRBV5-1|.|TRBJ1-4
CASQDRPQSEKLFF
>TRBV21-1|.|TRBJ2-7
CASSTPRSLDRTFFYEQYF
>TRBV6-5|.|TRBJ2-5
CASSVGGLETQYF
>TRBV15|.|TRBJ2-5
CATSRGWAAQETQYF
>TRBV7-9|.|TRBJ2-7
CASSLRDRGYEQYF
>TRBV5-4|.|TRBJ2-7
CASSLRQGPYEQYF
>TRBV27|.|TRBJ1-5
CASSLRSNQPQHF
>TRBV9|.|TRBJ2-1
CASSSPPGSHNEQFF
>TRBV7-9|.|TRBJ2-1
CASSRRDRLEFNEQFF
>TRBV5-1|once|TRBJ1-1
CASSDSSGGMNTEAFF
>TRBV19|few|TRBJ1-2
CASTRGRGQSGYTF
>TRBV9|.|TRBJ1-3
CASSVDGVGRNTIYF
>TRBV15|.|TRBJ1-1
CATRSTGTTEAFF
>TRBV14|.|TRBJ2-2
CASSQTGDTGELFF
>TRBV14|few|TRBJ2-2
CASSQVNTGELFF
>TRBV5-1|.|TRBJ2-7
CASSLSQPVYEQYF
>TRBV27|.|TRBJ1-5
CASSSLYDEISAYQPQHF
>TRBV6-6|.|TRBJ2-4
CASTPGTSGRDIQYF
>TRBV7-9|.|TRBJ1-5
CASSFSGGNQPQHF
>TRBV29-1|.|TRBJ1-4
CSVSGQPPSEKLFF
>TRBV4-3|once|.
CASSQVASSWYEQYF
>TRBV7-8|.|TRBJ1-5
CASSLRQDNQPQHF
>TRBV18|once|TRBJ2-7
CASSEASGTGNYEQYF
>TRBV5-1|.|TRBJ2-5
CASSYPTGLETQYF
>TRBV5-4|.|TRBJ2-1
CASSPRTSGNSLDNEQFF
>TRBV6-1|few|TRBJ1-1
CASSEANTEAFF